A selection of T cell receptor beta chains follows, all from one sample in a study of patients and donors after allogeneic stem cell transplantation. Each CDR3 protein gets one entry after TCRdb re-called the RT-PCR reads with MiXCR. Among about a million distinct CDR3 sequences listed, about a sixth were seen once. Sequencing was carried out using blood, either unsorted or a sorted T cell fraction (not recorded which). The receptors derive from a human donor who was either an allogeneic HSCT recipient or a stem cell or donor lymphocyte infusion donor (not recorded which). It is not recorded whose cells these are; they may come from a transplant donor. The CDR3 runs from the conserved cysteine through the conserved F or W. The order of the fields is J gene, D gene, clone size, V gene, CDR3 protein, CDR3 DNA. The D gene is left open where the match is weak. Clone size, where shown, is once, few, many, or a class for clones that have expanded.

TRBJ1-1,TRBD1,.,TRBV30,CAWADRGTEAFF,TGTGCCTGGGCGGACAGGGGAACTGAAGCTTTCTTT
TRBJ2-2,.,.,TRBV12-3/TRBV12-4,CASSLVGRGLARGTGELFF,TGTGCCAGCAGTTTAGTGGGTAGGGGACTGGCCCGGGGGACCGGGGAGCTGTTTTTT
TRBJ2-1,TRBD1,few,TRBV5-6,CASSRDRGLEQFF,TGTGCCAGCAGCCGGGACAGGGGGCTTGAGCAGTTCTTC
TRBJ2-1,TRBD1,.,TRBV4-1,CASSYGQVGDEQFF,TGCGCCAGCAGCTACGGACAGGTCGGGGATGAGCAGTTCTTC
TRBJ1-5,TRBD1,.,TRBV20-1,CSARELDRVFQPQHF,TGCAGTGCTAGAGAGTTAGACAGGGTATTTCAGCCCCAGCATTTT
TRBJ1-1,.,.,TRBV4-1,CASSQDGPDTEAFF,TGCGCCAGCAGCCAAGACGGTCCTGACACTGAAGCTTTCTTT
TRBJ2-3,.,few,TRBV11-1,CASSLGMADTQYF,TGTGCCAGCAGCTTGGGTATGGCCGATACGCAGTATTTT
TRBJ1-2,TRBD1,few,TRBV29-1,CSVTGRRGYTF,TGCAGCGTGACAGGGCGGCGTGGCTACACCTTC
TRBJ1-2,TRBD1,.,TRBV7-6,CASSVGTANNYGYTF,TGTGCCAGCAGCGTCGGGACAGCTAATAACTATGGCTACACCTTC
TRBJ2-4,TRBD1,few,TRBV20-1,CSANDRGRAKNIQYF,TGCAGTGCCAACGACAGGGGGCGCGCCAAAAACATTCAGTACTTC
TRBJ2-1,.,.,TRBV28,CASKYLVAIYNEQFF,TGTGCCAGCAAGTACCTGGTAGCGATCTACAATGAGCAGTTCTTC
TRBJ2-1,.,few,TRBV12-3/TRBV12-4,CASSLAVQGVGNEQFF,TGTGCCAGCAGTTTAGCTGTACAGGGCGTCGGGAATGAGCAGTTCTTC
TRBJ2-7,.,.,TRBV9,CASSVVGDSTYEQYF,TGTGCCAGCAGCGTAGTCGGAGACAGCACCTACGAGCAGTACTTC
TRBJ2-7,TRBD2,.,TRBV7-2,CASSLVLPGRAAGGYF,TGTGCCAGCAGCTTAGTACTTCCAGGAAGGGCCGCGGGGGGGTACTTC
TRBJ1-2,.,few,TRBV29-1,CSVEAGFNYGYTF,TGCAGCGTTGAAGCGGGATTCAACTATGGCTACACCTTC
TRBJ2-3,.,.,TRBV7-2,CASSFGGTGTDTQYF,TGTGCCAGCAGCTTCGGGGGAACTGGCACAGATACGCAGTATTTT
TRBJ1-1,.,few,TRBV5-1,CASSLQGGPEAFF,TGCGCCAGCAGTTTGCAGGGTGGCCCTGAAGCTTTCTTT
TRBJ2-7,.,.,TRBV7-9,CASSGTFYEQYF,TGTGCCAGCAGCGGGACTTTCTACGAGCAGTACTTC
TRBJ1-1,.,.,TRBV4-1,CASSQEVTPEAFF,TGCGCCAGCAGCCAAGAAGTGACGCCTGAAGCTTTCTTT
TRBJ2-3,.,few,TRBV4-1,CASSQDLGVTDTQYF,TGCGCCAGCAGCCAAGATCTCGGGGTGACAGATACGCAGTATTTT
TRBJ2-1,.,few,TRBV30,CAWSVRGRGEQFF,TGTGCCTGGAGTGTCAGGGGTCGAGGTGAGCAGTTCTTC
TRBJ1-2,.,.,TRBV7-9,CASSFTLQGNYGYTF,TGTGCCAGCAGCTTTACCCTCCAGGGGAACTATGGCTACACCTTC
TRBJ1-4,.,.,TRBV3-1,CASSPSSTKLFF,TGTGCCAGCAGCCCCTCGTCCACAAAACTGTTTTTT
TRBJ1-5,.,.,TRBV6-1,CASSEGWTDQPQHF,TGTGCCAGCAGTGAAGGATGGACCGATCAGCCCCAGCATTTT
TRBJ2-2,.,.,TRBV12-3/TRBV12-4,CASSPERGGKNTGELFF,TGTGCCAGCAGCCCCGAGAGGGGGGGAAAGAACACCGGGGAGCTGTTTTTT
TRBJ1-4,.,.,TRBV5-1,CASSLEGTLGEKLFF,TGCGCCAGCAGCTTGGAAGGTACCCTTGGGGAAAAACTGTTTTTT
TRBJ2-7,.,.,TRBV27,CASSSFNLDSYEQYF,TGTGCCAGCAGTTCCTTTAACCTAGACTCCTACGAGCAGTACTTC
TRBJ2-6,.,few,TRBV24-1,CATSDLRPSGANVLTF,TGTGCCACCAGTGATTTGCGCCCCTCTGGGGCCAACGTCCTGACTTTC
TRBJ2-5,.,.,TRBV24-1,CATSDCWGRPQETQYF,TGTGCCACCAGTGATTGTTGGGGGCGCCCGCAAGAGACCCAGTACTTC
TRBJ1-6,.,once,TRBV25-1,CASSDRQVPNSPLHF,TGTGCCAGCAGTGATAGGCAGGTACCAAATTCACCCCTCCACTTT
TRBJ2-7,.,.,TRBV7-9,CASSFYGRMTPYEQYF,TGTGCCAGCAGCTTTTACGGCAGGATGACACCTTACGAGCAGTACTTC